This T cell receptor beta chain was profiled in a study of blood T cell repertoires in COVID-19. Study as a whole: COVID-19 samples from acute and convalescent phases originated in the United States, Italy and Spain. T cells, B-cell-depleted T cells, or PBMCs supplied cDNA or gDNA.

Original analysis: Reference gene primer amplification in the assay estimated nucleated cell counts. The method was immunoSEQ multiplex PCR; TCRdb's version includes in-frame clones alone and lacks a portion of them. V and J calls plus clone size are reproduced from that table; the DNA served to infer D and trimming. Among some 80,000 clones listed, around 80% were seen once. This clone came up a few times. Germline loops: CDR1 SNHLY, CDR2 FYNNEI. The CDR3 covers 14 residues. The V end was cut by 6 bases, the J end by 5 bases, with 14 bases between. The receptor's source is a woman in her 70s with acute or convalescent COVID-19. Material for sequencing was peripheral blood. The V and J genes are TRBV2 and TRBJ2-1, with a weak D call TRBD1 (7 bases). CDR3 protein: CASSAGQTHNEQFF. DNA of the CDR3: TGTGCCAGCAGCGCGGGACAGACTCACAATGAGCAGTTCTTC.